Listed below are T cell receptor beta chains from one sample, sequenced in a study of T cell responses to AZD1222 COVID-19 vaccine. Profiling relied on immunoSEQ multiplex PCR, and the TCRdb table lists in-frame clones only, not all of them. The data contain 150,000 to 200,000 clones, roughly 91% of them seen just once; the ten biggest clones take up around 0.98%. Here the sequenced sample was peripheral blood, taken 28 days after the second dose of the MenACWY control vaccine. The receptor set was obtained from an adult who received the MenACWY meningococcal vaccine as a control. Both conserved end residues are part of each CDR3. Each record gives: V gene, J gene, CDR3 length, D gene, clone size, CDR3 protein, CDR3 DNA. A D gene is named only where the DNA matches it firmly. A row's size may be missing; if present it is once, few, many or a size class.

TRBV4-1	TRBJ2-2	19	NA	NA	CASSQGVPSGISNTGELFF	TGCGCCAGCAGCCAAGGTGTACCATCCGGGATCTCGAACACCGGGGAGCTGTTTTTT
TRBV5-1	TRBJ1-2	13	NA	NA	CASSPDGIYGYTF	TGCGCCAGCAGCCCGGACGGAATCTATGGCTACACCTTC
TRBV7-9	TRBJ1-1	13	NA	NA	CASSLARVTEAFF	TGTGCCAGCAGCTTAGCCAGGGTGACTGAAGCTTTCTTT
TRBV19	TRBJ2-1	13	NA	NA	CASRPPRTDQQFF	TGTGCCAGTAGGCCCCCCCGGACAGACCAGCAGTTCTTC
TRBV5-6	TRBJ1-6	17	TRBD1	NA	CASSPSTGAGYNSPLHF	TGTGCCAGCAGCCCATCGACAGGGGCAGGATATAATTCACCCCTCCACTTT
TRBV28	TRBJ1-1	15	TRBD1	NA	CASSFWTGGNTEAFF	TGTGCCAGCAGCTTCTGGACAGGCGGAAACACTGAAGCTTTCTTT
TRBV20-1	TRBJ1-2	10	NA	NA	CSAGWDGYTF	TGCAGTGCGGGGTGGGATGGCTACACCTTC
TRBV7-9	TRBJ1-5	15	NA	NA	CASSLAGAGSQPQHF	TGTGCCAGCAGCTTAGCTGGGGCAGGGAGTCAGCCCCAGCATTTT
TRBV6-5	TRBJ2-2	15	NA	NA	CAALRGSTQTGELFF	TGTGCCGCGCTCCGGGGCAGTACCCAAACCGGGGAGCTGTTTTTT
TRBV29-1	TRBJ2-2	13	TRBD1	NA	CSVTTGSGGELFF	TGCAGCGTGACGACAGGGTCAGGCGGGGAGCTGTTTTTT
TRBV29-1	TRBJ2-7	14	NA	NA	CSVEVPGRMREQYF	TGCAGCGTTGAAGTCCCGGGGAGAATGAGGGAGCAGTACTTC
TRBV28	TRBJ1-2	14	TRBD1	NA	CASSSGQLPYGYTF	TGTGCCAGCAGCTCGGGACAGCTGCCCTATGGCTACACCTTC
TRBV5-1	TRBJ2-3	15	TRBD2	NA	CASSFLAGGTDTQYF	TGCGCCAGCAGCTTTCTAGCGGGGGGGACAGATACGCAGTATTTT
TRBV7-7	TRBJ2-1	16	NA	NA	CASSPGRAVTYNEQFF	TGTGCCAGCAGCCCAGGTAGGGCGGTTACCTACAATGAGCAGTTCTTC
TRBV28	TRBJ1-6	14	NA	NA	CASIISSYNSPLHF	TGTGCCAGCATCATCAGCTCCTATAATTCACCCCTCCACTTT
TRBV7-2	TRBJ2-5	13	NA	NA	CASSLAGGPTQYF	TGTGCCAGCAGCTTAGCGGGGGGGCCTACCCAGTACTTC
TRBV18	TRBJ1-1	15	NA	NA	CASSQSSGLGSEAFF	TGTGCCAGCTCACAATCGTCGGGCCTGGGATCTGAAGCTTTCTTT
TRBV12-3/TRBV12-4	TRBJ1-3	11	NA	NA	CASRGGNTIYF	TGTGCCAGCAGAGGAGGAAACACCATATATTTT
TRBV5-1	TRBJ2-1	15	TRBD2	NA	CASSLLAGTYNEQFF	TGCGCCAGCAGCTTGCTAGCGGGGACATACAATGAGCAGTTCTTC
TRBV3-1/TRBV3-2	TRBJ1-2	16	NA	NA	CASSQGSGRTNYGYTF	TGTGCCAGCAGCCAAGGTTCGGGGAGGACTAACTATGGCTACACCTTC
TRBV4-1	TRBJ1-1	16	TRBD1	NA	CASSQDSGTVNTEAFF	TGCGCCAGCAGCCAAGATTCTGGGACAGTGAACACTGAAGCTTTCTTT
TRBV6-5	TRBJ1-5	15	NA	NA	CASSYSNAVNQPQHF	TGTGCCAGCAGTTACTCGAATGCAGTAAATCAGCCCCAGCATTTT
TRBV19	TRBJ1-1	13	NA	few	CASSRGEYTEAFF	TGTGCCAGTAGCCGCGGGGAGTACACTGAAGCTTTCTTT
TRBV15	TRBJ2-1	17	TRBD2	NA	CATSSQPGLAGNNEQFF	TGTGCCACCAGCAGTCAACCGGGACTAGCGGGGAACAATGAGCAGTTCTTC
TRBV9	TRBJ2-5	15	NA	NA	CASSVGTLPQETQYF	TGTGCCAGCAGCGTAGGGACTTTGCCCCAAGAGACCCAGTACTTC
TRBV28	TRBJ1-1	14	NA	NA	CASSQNTGWTEAFF	TGTGCCAGCAGCCAAAACACAGGGTGGACTGAAGCTTTCTTT
TRBV29-1	TRBJ1-1	13	NA	NA	CSVEGRGGVEAFF	TGCAGCGTTGAGGGCAGGGGCGGAGTTGAAGCTTTCTTT
TRBV6-5	TRBJ2-1	14	TRBD2	NA	CASSMTSGGNEQFF	TGTGCCAGCAGTATGACTAGCGGGGGAAATGAGCAGTTCTTC
TRBV10-3	TRBJ2-3	16	NA	NA	CAISAGGQRLTDTQYF	TGTGCCATCAGTGCAGGCGGGCAGCGGCTCACAGATACGCAGTATTTT
TRBV7-6	TRBJ1-4	15	TRBD1	NA	CASSPQGAREEKLFF	TGTGCCAGCAGCCCGCAGGGGGCCCGGGAGGAAAAACTGTTTTTT
TRBV6-5	TRBJ1-5	15	TRBD1	NA	CASSYDRAGNQPQHF	TGTGCCAGCAGTTATGACAGGGCGGGGAATCAGCCCCAGCATTTT
TRBV6-5	TRBJ2-7	15	TRBD2	NA	CASSYSQGGTYEQYF	TGTGCCAGCAGTTACTCCCAGGGAGGGACCTACGAGCAGTACTTC
TRBV5-4	TRBJ1-1	13	TRBD1	NA	CASNRGRDTEAFF	TGTGCCAGCAACAGGGGGCGCGATACTGAAGCTTTCTTT
TRBV15	TRBJ1-5	12	NA	once	CATSRDHQPQHF	TGTGCCACCAGCAGAGACCATCAGCCCCAGCATTTT
TRBV30	TRBJ2-1	15	NA	NA	CAWSVLPPEYNEQFF	TGTGCCTGGAGTGTACTCCCCCCGGAGTACAATGAGCAGTTCTTC
TRBV20-1	TRBJ2-1	11	NA	NA	CSALSANEQFF	TGCAGTGCTCTGTCCGCTAATGAGCAGTTCTTC
TRBV18	TRBJ1-5	15	NA	NA	CASSRDTYSNQPQHF	TGTGCCAGCTCACGGGACACCTATAGTAATCAGCCCCAGCATTTT
TRBV7-2	TRBJ1-5	14	TRBD1	NA	CASSTTGGNQPQHF	TGTGCCAGCAGCACGACAGGGGGCAATCAGCCCCAGCATTTT
TRBV5-1	TRBJ1-2	12	TRBD1	NA	CASSLEGGSYTF	TGCGCCAGCAGCTTAGAAGGGGGCAGCTACACCTTC
TRBV4-3	TRBJ1-1	15	TRBD1	NA	CASSQGGTVNTEAFF	TGCGCCAGCAGCCAAGGGGGGACAGTTAACACTGAAGCTTTCTTT
TRBV6-5	TRBJ2-5	11	TRBD1	NA	CATRTGLTQYF	TGTGCCACCAGGACAGGGCTGACCCAGTACTTC
TRBV6-2/TRBV6-3	TRBJ1-4	15	NA	NA	CASSYSGFKNEKLFF	TGTGCCAGCAGTTACTCGGGATTCAAAAATGAAAAACTGTTTTTT
TRBV6-5	TRBJ1-1	15	NA	NA	CASSYTWAMNTEAFF	TGTGCCAGCAGTTATACTTGGGCGATGAACACTGAAGCTTTCTTT
TRBV5-5	TRBJ1-1	14	TRBD1	NA	CASSAQGANTEAFF	TGTGCCAGCAGCGCACAGGGGGCAAATACTGAAGCTTTCTTT
TRBV2	TRBJ2-7	15	TRBD2	NA	CASSDQRGGSDEQYF	TGTGCCAGCAGTGACCAGCGGGGGGGTTCCGACGAGCAGTACTTC
TRBV5-1	TRBJ1-6	15	TRBD1	NA	CASSEWTGGGSPLHF	TGCGCCAGCAGCGAATGGACAGGGGGAGGGTCACCCCTCCACTTT
TRBV12-3/TRBV12-4	TRBJ1-5	13	NA	NA	CATSPDHYQPQHF	TGTGCCACCTCACCAGACCATTATCAGCCCCAGCATTTT
TRBV25-1	TRBJ1-2	14	NA	NA	CASSESSGPYGYTF	TGTGCCAGCAGTGAAAGTTCGGGGCCCTATGGCTACACCTTC
TRBV11-2	TRBJ2-5	15	TRBD2	NA	CASSFSGGQGETQYF	TGTGCCAGCAGCTTTAGCGGGGGCCAAGGGGAGACCCAGTACTTC
TRBV19	TRBJ2-1	15	NA	once	CASSLLDGPYNEQFF	TGTGCCAGTAGTCTCCTGGACGGACCCTACAATGAGCAGTTCTTC
TRBV5-1	TRBJ1-3	16	NA	NA	CASSPREVGGVDTIYF	TGCGCCAGCAGCCCTCGAGAGGTGGGGGGGGTAGACACCATATATTTT
TRBV28	TRBJ2-2	14	NA	NA	CASSNREGSGELFF	TGTGCCAGCAGTAACAGGGAGGGGTCCGGGGAGCTGTTTTTT
TRBV5-5	TRBJ1-1	15	NA	NA	CASSWNRDGHTEAFF	TGTGCCAGCAGCTGGAACAGGGACGGGCACACTGAAGCTTTCTTT
TRBV30	TRBJ2-3	14	TRBD2	NA	CAWSVSSGADTQYF	TGTGCCTGGAGTGTTTCGAGCGGGGCAGATACGCAGTATTTT
TRBV11-2	TRBJ2-3	13	NA	NA	CASAQGGVDTQYF	TGTGCCAGCGCACAGGGAGGTGTAGATACGCAGTATTTT
TRBV28	TRBJ2-4	15	NA	NA	CASSPPGTSKNIQYF	TGTGCCAGCAGCCCCCCAGGGACCTCCAAAAACATTCAGTACTTC
TRBV5-1	TRBJ2-1	15	TRBD2	NA	CASSLSGDFYNEQFF	TGCGCCAGCAGCCTTAGCGGGGATTTCTACAATGAGCAGTTCTTC
TRBV28	TRBJ2-7	16	NA	NA	CASPILRPKIDYEQYF	TGTGCCAGCCCCATCTTACGGCCTAAGATAGATTACGAGCAGTACTTC
TRBV10-3	TRBJ1-1	15	NA	NA	CAISESADLNTEAFF	TGTGCCATCAGTGAGTCGGCAGATTTGAACACTGAAGCTTTCTTT
TRBV28	TRBJ2-7	15	TRBD1	NA	CASSYPGTGAYEQYF	TGTGCCAGCAGCTACCCCGGGACAGGGGCCTACGAGCAGTACTTC